This TCR beta chain was documented in a study of STAT5B mutations in CD4+ large granular lymphocyte leukemia (dated by TCRdb to 2021 to 2024). With regard to the full study: Among the healthy controls, the CDR3 'QG' motif was associated with a particular HLA allele. The study compared the TCRbeta repertoires of patients with CD4+ T-cell large granular lymphocyte leukemia against the TCRbeta repertoires of healthy blood donors. Flow cytometry on FACSCanto II or FACSVerse confirmed that purified fractions exceeded 95% purity among lymphocytes.

As regards this clone: Its target antigen remains unknown. There are no base qualities to consult, and no much larger clone falls within one base.

Here is what the overall study found, with its caveats: Main leukemic clonotypes were private to each patient, although roughly 25% appeared at low frequency in other patients' non-leukemic repertoires. Enrichment of TRBV06-family usage was observed among the top patient clones (8/27) relative to healthy controls (2/35). CD4-sorted patient repertoires appeared more clonal than healthy CD4+ repertoires, and this difference persisted after removing the putative leukemic clones. Data were not HLA-matched; higher clonality in CD4+ versus CD8+ T-LGLL could reflect the relatively small sample size.

The germline V and J ends show losses of 4 bases and 0 bases respectively, and no gene match explains 2 bases of the junction. Looking up the germline V gene yields CDR1 MRHNA and CDR2 SNTAGT. There are 16 amino acids in the CDR3, from cysteine to phenylalanine inclusive. Only the CDR3 part of the read is kept: 48 bases, read in frame from the first base. Buffy coats from around 37 blood donors, supplied by the Finnish Red Cross blood service, were used as healthy controls. All TCR-sequenced material derived from peripheral blood: patient blood samples and healthy donor buffy coats. Ficoll-Hypaque gradient centrifugation was used to isolate peripheral blood mononuclear cells. CD4+ cells were magnetically purified from the buffy coats of healthy controls. Genomic DNA was extracted with the Gentra Puregene Cell and Tissue kit and quantified on a Qubit 2.0 fluorometer. The immunoSEQ assay at survey resolution was used to sequence TCRbeta rearrangements from genomic DNA. The paper's processing steps were these. In the TCR sequencing data, the lowest productive clonotype frequency that could be detected was 2.59 x 10-5. Only productive TCRbeta rearrangements, defined as complete and in-frame sequences, were included in the analyses. Clonality for each sample was calculated as Simpson clonality in the immunoSEQ Analyzer version 3.0. Based on frequency, clones were grouped as very rare, small, medium, large (1-20%) or hyperexpanded (>20%). OLGA 1.2.3 estimated generation probabilities, VDJtools produced V-gene circos plots, VDJdb was queried for specificities, and GLIPH identified CDR3 motifs. TCRdb stores this immuneACCESS table with in-frame sequences only. Part of the clones is absent; in the studies checked, under half of the shortfall reflects unresolved V genes, and no reason is known for the rest. V, J and clone size reflect that table, while D and trimming were determined from the DNA. Within this sample are about 30,000 clones, with roughly 77% of them counted one time only. Roughly 2% of the sample is held by the ten biggest clonotypes.

The chain links TRBV6-4 with TRBJ2-1; 11 of the junction bases match TRBD2. Sequencing input: CD4+ T cells from blood buffy coats. The receptor's source is a human donor in good health. The nucleotide sequence reads as follows: TGTGCCAGCAGTGCCACTAGCGGGGGCTCCTACAATGAGCAGTTCTTC. Protein translation: CASSATSGGSYNEQFF.